Shown below are 7 T cell receptor beta chains from a single sample sequenced in a study of blood T cell repertoires in COVID-19. Assay: immunoSEQ multiplex PCR; the TCRdb copy retains only in-frame clones and omits some. The sample has about 180,000 clones, approximately 85% seen once. Sequenced material: PBMCs or T cells enriched from blood (not recorded which). The origin of the receptors is a man aged 35-49 years who had recovered from COVID-19.

This chain uses TRBV10-3 with TRBJ2-5, with D perhaps matching TRBD1 (5 bases). V lost 9 bases and J lost 6, with 14 bases in between. The CDR3 covers 12 residues. CDR1 and CDR2 (germline): ENHRY, SYGVKD. The CDR3 DNA is TGTGCCATACAGGACACCGCCAAGACCCAGTACTTC. Protein: CAIQDTAKTQYF.

The chain carries TRBV6-5 and TRBJ2-7; TRBD1 might be the D (7 bases). The CDR3 contains 15 residues. Germline CDR1 is MNHEY and CDR2 is SVGAGI. Trimming shortened V by 6 bases and J by 3 bases, and 18 bases separated the two germline ends. The CDR3 coding sequence is TGTGCCAGCAGCGATACCAGGGGGGCACGCTACGAGCAGTACTTC. This encodes CASSDTRGARYEQYF.

The chain uses TRBV2 and TRBJ2-7; 7 positions agree with TRBD1. CDR1 is SNHLY, CDR2 FYNNEI, per germline. The CDR3 is made up of 14 amino acids. The junction had 6 bases not matched to a gene; V was cut back by 5 bases and J by 2 bases. This CDR3 reads CASSMGQGAYEQYF. DNA of the CDR3: TGTGCCAGCAGTATGGGGCAGGGGGCCTACGAGCAGTACTTC. The full variable domain, rest sourced from reference TRBV2 and TRBJ2-7, is EPEVTQTPSHQVTQMGQEVILRCVPISNHLYFYWYRQILGQKVEFLVSFYNNEISEKSEIFDDQFSVERPDGSNFTLKIRSTKLEDSAMYFCASSMGQGAYEQYFGPGTRLTVT.

The chain joins TRBV15 to TRBJ1-1, with 7 bases aligning to TRBD1. The CDR3 is 15 residues long. Trimming took 2 bases from V and 4 from J; bases not matched to a gene: 7. Germline assignment: CDR1 LNHNV and CDR2 YYDKDF (reference sequence). The CDR3 bases are TGTGCCACCAGCAGACAGGGGGACTCCGGCACTGAAGCTTTCTTT. The encoded protein is CATSRQGDSGTEAFF. Based on the CDR3 plus reference TRBV15 and TRBJ1-1, the full variable domain is DAMVIQNPRYQVTQFGKPVTLSCSQTLNHNVMYWYQQKSSQAPKLLFHYYDKDFNNEADTPDNFQSRRPNTSFCFLDIRSPGLGDTAMYLCATSRQGDSGTEAFFGQGTRLTVV.

The chain is built from TRBV27 and TRBJ1-1; D is possibly TRBD1 (5 bases). This CDR3 comprises 13 residues. The germline V gene encodes CDR1 MNHEY and CDR2 SMNVEV (reference sequence). V gave up 7 bases and J gave up 4 bases, with 13 bases separating them. The CDR3 DNA is TGTGCCAGCACCTTAGGGGCCGGCACTGAAGCTTTCTTT. It is translated as CASTLGAGTEAFF.

This chain connects TRBV4-2 to TRBJ2-1, with 10 bases fitting TRBD2. This CDR3 is built from 17 residues. Germline V lookup: CDR1 LGHNA, CDR2 YNFKEQ. Losses at the gene ends were 1 base for V and 5 bases for J; bases not matched to a gene: 8. The CDR3 nucleotides read TGTGCCAGCAGCCAAGTGGGTAGCGGGGGGAACCACAATGAGCAGTTCTTC. Amino acid sequence: CASSQVGSGGNHNEQFF.

The V gene is TRBV25-1, the J gene TRBJ2-2; TRBD2 aligns across 7 bases. V dropped 4 bases and J dropped 4; count of bases not matched to a gene: 6. This CDR3 is 15 amino acids long. Per germline, CDR1 MGHDK and CDR2 SYGVNS. The CDR3 nucleotides are TGTGCCAGCAGTGCTTCACTAGCGCCCACCGGGGAGCTGTTTTTT. It yields the protein CASSASLAPTGELFF.